In this sample, the clone carrying this T cell receptor beta chain turned up a few times. Its antigen is still unknown. These data come from a study of cytomegalovirus exposure and HLA in healthy donors. Study conclusions and caveats: As was reported, the classifier diagnosed cytomegalovirus status with high specificity and sensitivity. Some V segments could not be told apart, so they were left out, TRBV6-2 and TRBV6-3 among them. Most observed TCR sequences were rare, whereas some public TCRs were detected in many donors.

V was pared by 0 bases and J by 6 bases, with 3 bases of the junction left unmatched. CDR3 length equals 16 residues. Looked up from germline, CDR1 is MRHNA and CDR2 is SNTAGT. This PCR relied on a set of 60 Vbeta primers and 13 Jbeta primers. Measured with immunoSEQ multiplex PCR; TCRdb has only the in-frame clones, and not every one. The sample consists of fewer than 150,000 clones, around 80% of them appearing once. The chain carries TRBV6-4 and TRBJ2-3; 13 bases are shared with TRBD2. This TCR derives from a woman aged 40 to 49 in good health and CMV-seropositive. Material for sequencing was PBMCs. The CDR3 is CASSDSTSGGSDTQYF. The DNA for the CDR3 is TGTGCCAGCAGTGACTCGACTAGCGGGGGGAGCGATACGCAGTATTTT.